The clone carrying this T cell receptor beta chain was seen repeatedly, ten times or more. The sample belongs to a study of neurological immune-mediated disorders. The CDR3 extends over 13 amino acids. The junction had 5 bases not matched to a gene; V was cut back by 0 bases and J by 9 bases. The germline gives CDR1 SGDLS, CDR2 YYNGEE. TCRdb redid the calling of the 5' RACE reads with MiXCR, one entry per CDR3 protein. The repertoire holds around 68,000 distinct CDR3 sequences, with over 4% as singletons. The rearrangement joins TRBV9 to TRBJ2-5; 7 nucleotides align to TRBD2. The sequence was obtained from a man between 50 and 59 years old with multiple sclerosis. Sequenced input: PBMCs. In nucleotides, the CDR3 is TGTGCCAGCAGCGTAGCAGATAGCGGGTCCCAGTACTTC. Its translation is CASSVADSGSQYF. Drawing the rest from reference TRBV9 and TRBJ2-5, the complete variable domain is DSGVTQTPKHLITATGQRVTLRCSPRSGDLSVYWYQQSLDQGLQFLIQYYNGEERAKGNILERFSAQQFPDLHSELNLSSLELGDSALYFCASSVADSGSQYFGPGTRLLVL.